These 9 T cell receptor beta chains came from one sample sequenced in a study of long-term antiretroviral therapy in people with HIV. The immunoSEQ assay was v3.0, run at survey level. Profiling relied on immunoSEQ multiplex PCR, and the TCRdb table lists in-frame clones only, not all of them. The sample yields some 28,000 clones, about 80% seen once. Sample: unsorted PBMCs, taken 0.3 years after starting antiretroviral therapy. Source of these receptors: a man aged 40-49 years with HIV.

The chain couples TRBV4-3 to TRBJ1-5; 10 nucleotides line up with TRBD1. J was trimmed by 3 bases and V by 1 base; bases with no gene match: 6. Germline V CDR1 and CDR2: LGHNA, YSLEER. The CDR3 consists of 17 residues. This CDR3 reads CASSQGWGQGNNQPQHF. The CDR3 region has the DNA TGCGCCAGCAGCCAAGGCTGGGGACAGGGGAACAATCAGCCCCAGCATTTT.

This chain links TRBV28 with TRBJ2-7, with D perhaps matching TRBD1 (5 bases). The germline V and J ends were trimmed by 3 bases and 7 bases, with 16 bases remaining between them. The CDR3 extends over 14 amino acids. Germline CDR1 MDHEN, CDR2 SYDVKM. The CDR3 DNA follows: TGTGCCAGCAGTTTGGCAGGGCGATTACGGGAGCAGTACTTC. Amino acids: CASSLAGRLREQYF.

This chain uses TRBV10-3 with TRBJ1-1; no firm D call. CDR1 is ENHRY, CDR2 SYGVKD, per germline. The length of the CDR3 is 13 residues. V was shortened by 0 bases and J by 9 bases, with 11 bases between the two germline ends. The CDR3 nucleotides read TGTGCCATCAGTGAGTCTCCAAAAGACCAAGCTTTCTTT. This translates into CAISESPKDQAFF.

CDR3 region: CASRSQRQGFTGELFF. As DNA, the CDR3 is TGTGCCAGCAGGTCGCAAAGACAGGGGTTTACCGGGGAGCTGTTTTTT. The chain links TRBV5-5 to TRBJ2-2; 8 bases match TRBD1. The CDR3 contains 16 residues. Germline V gives CDR1 SGHKS, CDR2 YYEKEE (reference sequence). The V and J ends lost 5 bases and 5 bases, in that order; junction bases with no gene match: 11.

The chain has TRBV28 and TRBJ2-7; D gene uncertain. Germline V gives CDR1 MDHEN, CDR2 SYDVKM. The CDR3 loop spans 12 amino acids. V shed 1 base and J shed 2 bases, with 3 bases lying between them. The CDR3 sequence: CASSLSPYEQYF. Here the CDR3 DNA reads TGTGCCAGCAGTTTATCTCCCTACGAGCAGTACTTC.

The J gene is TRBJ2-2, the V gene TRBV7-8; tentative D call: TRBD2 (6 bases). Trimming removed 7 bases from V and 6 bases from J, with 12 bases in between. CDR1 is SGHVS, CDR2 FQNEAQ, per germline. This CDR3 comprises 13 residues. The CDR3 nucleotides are TGTGCCAGCACCGCGACGGGGGCCGGGGAGCTGTTTTTT. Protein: CASTATGAGELFF.

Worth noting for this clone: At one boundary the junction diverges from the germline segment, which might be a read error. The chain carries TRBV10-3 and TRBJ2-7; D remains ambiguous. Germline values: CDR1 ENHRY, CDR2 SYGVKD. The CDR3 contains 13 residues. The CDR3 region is CAITEADTYEQYF. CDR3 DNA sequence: TGTGCCATCACTGAGGCAGATACCTACGAGCAGTACTTC.

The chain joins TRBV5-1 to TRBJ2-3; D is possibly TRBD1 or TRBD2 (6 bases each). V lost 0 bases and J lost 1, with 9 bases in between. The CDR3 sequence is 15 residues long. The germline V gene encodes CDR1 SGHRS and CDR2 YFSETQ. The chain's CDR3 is CASSLDREGTDTQYF. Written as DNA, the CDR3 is TGCGCCAGCAGCTTGGACAGGGAGGGCACAGATACGCAGTATTTT. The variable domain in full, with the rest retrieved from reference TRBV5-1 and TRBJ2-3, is KAGVTQTPRYLIKTRGQQVTLSCSPISGHRSVSWYQQTPGQGLQFLFEYFSETQRNKGNFPGRFSGRQFSNSRSEMNVSTLELGDSALYLCASSLDREGTDTQYFGPGTRLTVL.

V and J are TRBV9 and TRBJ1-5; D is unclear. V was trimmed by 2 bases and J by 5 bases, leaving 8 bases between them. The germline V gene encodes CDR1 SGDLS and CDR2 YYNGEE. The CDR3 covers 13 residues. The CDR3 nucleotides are TGTGCCAGCAGCGTGGACCCGGATCAGCCCCAGCATTTT. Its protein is CASSVDPDQPQHF. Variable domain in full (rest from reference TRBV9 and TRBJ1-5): DSGVTQTPKHLITATGQRVTLRCSPRSGDLSVYWYQQSLDQGLQFLIQYYNGEERAKGNILERFSAQQFPDLHSELNLSSLELGDSALYFCASSVDPDQPQHFGDGTRLSIL.